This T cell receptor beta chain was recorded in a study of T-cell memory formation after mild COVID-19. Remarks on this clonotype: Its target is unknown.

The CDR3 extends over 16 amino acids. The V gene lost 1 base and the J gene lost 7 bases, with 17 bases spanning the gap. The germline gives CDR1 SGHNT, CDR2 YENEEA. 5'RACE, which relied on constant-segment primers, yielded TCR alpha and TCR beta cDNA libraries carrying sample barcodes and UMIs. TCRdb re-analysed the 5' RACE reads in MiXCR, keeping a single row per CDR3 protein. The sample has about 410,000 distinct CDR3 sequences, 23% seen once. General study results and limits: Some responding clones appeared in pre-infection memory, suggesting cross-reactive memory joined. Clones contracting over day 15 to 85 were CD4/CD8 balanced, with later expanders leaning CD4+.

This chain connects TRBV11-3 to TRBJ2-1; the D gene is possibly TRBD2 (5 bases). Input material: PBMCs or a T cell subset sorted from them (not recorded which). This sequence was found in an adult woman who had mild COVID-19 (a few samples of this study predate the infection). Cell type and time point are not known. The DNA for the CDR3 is TGTGCCAGCAGCTTAGTTCTAGCTCCGCTAACGAATGAGCAGTTCTTC. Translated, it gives CASSLVLAPLTNEQFF.